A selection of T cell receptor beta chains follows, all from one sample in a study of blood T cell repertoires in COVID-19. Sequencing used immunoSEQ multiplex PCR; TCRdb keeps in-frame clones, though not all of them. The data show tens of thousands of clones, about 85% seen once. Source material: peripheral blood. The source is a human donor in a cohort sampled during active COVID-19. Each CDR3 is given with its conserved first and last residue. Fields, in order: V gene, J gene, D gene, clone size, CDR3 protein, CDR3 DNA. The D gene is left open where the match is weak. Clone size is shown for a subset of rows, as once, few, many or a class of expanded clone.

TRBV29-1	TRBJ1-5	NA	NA	CSVGDSGQPQHF	TGCAGCGTTGGAGACAGCGGCCAGCCCCAGCATTTT
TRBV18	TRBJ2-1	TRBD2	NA	CASSPLGVGSGRGNEQFF	TGTGCCAGCTCACCCTTGGGAGTTGGTAGCGGGAGAGGCAATGAGCAGTTCTTC
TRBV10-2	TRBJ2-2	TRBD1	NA	CASSPGQGTGELFF	TGCGCCAGCAGTCCGGGACAGGGGACCGGGGAGCTGTTTTTT
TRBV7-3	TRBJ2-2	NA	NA	CASSPYSHRGELFF	TGTGCCAGCAGCCCATACAGCCACAGGGGGGAGCTGTTTTTT
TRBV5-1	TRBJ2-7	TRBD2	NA	CASLKRGLAGDEQYF	TGCGCCAGCTTAAAGCGGGGACTAGCGGGAGATGAGCAGTACTTC
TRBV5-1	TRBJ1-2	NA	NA	CASSLTAARDYGYTF	TGCGCCAGCAGCTTGACGGCAGCCCGGGACTATGGCTACACCTTC
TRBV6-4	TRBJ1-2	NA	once	CASSDSTTGVYGYTF	TGTGCCAGCAGTGACTCGACTACGGGAGTCTATGGCTACACCTTC
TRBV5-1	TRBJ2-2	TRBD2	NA	CASSLGLAVTGELFF	TGCGCCAGCAGCTTAGGACTAGCGGTCACCGGGGAGCTGTTTTTT
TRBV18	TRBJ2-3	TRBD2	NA	CASSPTSGRTDTQYF	TGTGCCAGCTCACCTACTAGCGGGAGAACAGATACGCAGTATTTT
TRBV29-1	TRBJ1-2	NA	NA	CSVVLQNYGYTF	TGCAGCGTTGTCCTACAGAACTATGGCTACACCTTC
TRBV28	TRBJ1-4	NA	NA	CASLREVNEKLFF	TGTGCCAGCCTCCGCGAGGTTAATGAAAAACTGTTTTTT
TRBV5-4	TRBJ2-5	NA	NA	CASSSRLEETQYF	TGTGCCAGCAGCTCGAGACTTGAAGAGACCCAGTACTTC
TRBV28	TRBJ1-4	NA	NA	CASSSQGGATNEKLFF	TGTGCCAGCAGCTCTCAGGGCGGGGCAACTAATGAAAAACTGTTTTTT
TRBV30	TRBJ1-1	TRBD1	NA	CAWSVWGQGGPMNTEAFF	TGTGCCTGGAGTGTATGGGGACAGGGTGGACCTATGAACACTGAAGCTTTCTTT
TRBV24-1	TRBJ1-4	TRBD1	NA	CATSDGGQRFNEKLFF	TGTGCCACCAGTGATGGGGGACAGCGCTTTAATGAAAAACTGTTTTTT
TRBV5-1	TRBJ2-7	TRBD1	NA	CATGPGQGSYEQYF	TGCGCCACGGGCCCGGGACAGGGGTCCTACGAGCAGTACTTC
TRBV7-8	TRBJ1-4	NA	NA	CASSLRAGERANEKLFF	TGTGCCAGCAGCTTAAGGGCAGGGGAGAGAGCTAATGAAAAACTGTTTTTT
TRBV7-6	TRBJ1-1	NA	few	CASSSMGSDTGKGTEAFF	TGTGCCAGCAGCTCCATGGGCTCCGATACAGGGAAAGGAACTGAAGCTTTCTTT
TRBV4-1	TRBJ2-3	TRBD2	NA	CASSQDYGGAWDTQYF	TGCGCCAGCAGCCAAGATTACGGGGGGGCATGGGATACGCAGTATTTT
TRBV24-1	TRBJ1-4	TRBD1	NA	CATSDSGDRRSEKLFF	TGTGCCACCAGTGATTCGGGGGACAGGCGGTCTGAAAAACTGTTTTTT
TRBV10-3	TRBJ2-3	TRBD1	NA	CAISESTGFTDTQYF	TGTGCCATCAGTGAGTCGACAGGGTTCACAGATACGCAGTATTTT
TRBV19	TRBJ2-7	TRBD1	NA	CASSIEGTGTYEQYF	TGTGCCAGTAGTATAGAGGGGACAGGCACCTACGAGCAGTACTTC
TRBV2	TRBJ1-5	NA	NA	CASSEALQDSSQPQHF	TGTGCCAGCAGTGAAGCGCTTCAGGACAGCTCTCAGCCCCAGCATTTT
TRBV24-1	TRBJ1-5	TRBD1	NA	CATSDPTGVQPQHF	TGTGCCACCAGTGATCCTACAGGGGTCCAGCCCCAGCATTTT
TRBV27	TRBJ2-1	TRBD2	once	CASSISGLADNEQFF	TGTGCCAGCAGTATTTCGGGACTAGCCGACAATGAGCAGTTCTTC
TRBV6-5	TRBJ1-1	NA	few	CASSYRGGGAFF	TGTGCCAGCAGTTACAGGGGCGGGGGAGCTTTCTTT
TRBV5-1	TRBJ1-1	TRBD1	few	CASNRDSEGTEAFF	TGCGCCAGCAACCGGGACAGCGAAGGGACTGAAGCTTTCTTT
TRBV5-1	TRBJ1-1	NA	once	CASSYQGNTEAFF	TGCGCCAGCAGCTACCAGGGTAACACTGAAGCTTTCTTT
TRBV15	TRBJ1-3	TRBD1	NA	CATSGTAYSGNTIYF	TGTGCCACCAGCGGGACAGCTTATTCTGGAAACACCATATATTTT
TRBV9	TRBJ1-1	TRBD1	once	CASSLTGDPNTEAFF	TGTGCCAGCAGCTTGACAGGGGACCCGAACACTGAAGCTTTCTTT
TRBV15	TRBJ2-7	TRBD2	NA	CATSPSGGEQYF	TGTGCCACCAGCCCTTCGGGGGGCGAGCAGTACTTC
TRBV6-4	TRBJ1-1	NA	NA	CASSRGDLNTEAFF	TGTGCCAGCAGTCGGGGGGACCTGAACACTGAAGCTTTCTTT
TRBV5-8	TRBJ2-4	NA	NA	CASSLRVNIQYF	TGTGCCAGCAGCTTAAGAGTGAACATTCAGTACTTC
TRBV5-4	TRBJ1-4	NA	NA	CASSLTGSNEKLFF	TGTGCCAGCAGCTTGACAGGGAGTAATGAAAAACTGTTTTTT
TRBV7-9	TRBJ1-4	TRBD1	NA	CASSLGRTGKNEKLFF	TGTGCCAGCAGCTTAGGACGGACAGGGAAGAATGAAAAACTGTTTTTT
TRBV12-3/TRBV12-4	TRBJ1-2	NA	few	CASSRGVRYGYTF	TGTGCCAGCAGCAGGGGTGTTCGTTATGGCTACACCTTC
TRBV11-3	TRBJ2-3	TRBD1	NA	CASSLGGPGGSDTQYF	TGTGCCAGCAGCTTAGGGGGGCCAGGGGGCTCAGATACGCAGTATTTT
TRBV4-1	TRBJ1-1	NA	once	CASSQEADTEAFF	TGCGCCAGCAGCCAAGAGGCCGACACTGAAGCTTTCTTT
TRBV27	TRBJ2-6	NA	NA	CASSFIGGEANVLTF	TGTGCCAGCAGTTTTATCGGGGGTGAGGCCAACGTCCTGACTTTC
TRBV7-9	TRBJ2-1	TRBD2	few	CASSQWGGSYNEQFF	TGTGCCAGCAGCCAATGGGGAGGGTCCTACAATGAGCAGTTCTTC
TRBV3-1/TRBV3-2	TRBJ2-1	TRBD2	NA	CASGGGSSYNEQFF	TGTGCCAGCGGAGGCGGGAGCTCCTACAATGAGCAGTTCTTC
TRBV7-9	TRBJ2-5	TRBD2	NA	CASSTGGVTQYF	TGTGCCAGCAGCACTGGGGGGGTGACCCAGTACTTC